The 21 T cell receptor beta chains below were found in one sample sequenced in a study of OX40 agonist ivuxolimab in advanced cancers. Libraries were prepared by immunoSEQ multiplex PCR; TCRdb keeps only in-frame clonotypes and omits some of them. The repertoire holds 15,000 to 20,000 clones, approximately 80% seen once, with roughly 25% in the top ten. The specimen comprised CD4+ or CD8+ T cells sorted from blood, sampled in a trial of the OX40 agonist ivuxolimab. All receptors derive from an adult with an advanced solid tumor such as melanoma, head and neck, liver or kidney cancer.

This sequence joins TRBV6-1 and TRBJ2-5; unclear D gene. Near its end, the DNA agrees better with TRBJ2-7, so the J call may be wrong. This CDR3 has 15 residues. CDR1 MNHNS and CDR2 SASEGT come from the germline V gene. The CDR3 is CASSEGYSLSYEQYF. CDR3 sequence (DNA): TGTGCCAGCAGTGAAGGGTACTCGCTCTCCTACGAGCAGTACTTC.

CDR3 sequence: CASSQVGLYEKLFF. The CDR3, as DNA: TGCGCCAGCAGCCAAGTTGGCCTGTATGAAAAACTGTTTTTT. The chain carries TRBV4-1 and TRBJ1-4; D uncertain. Germline CDR1 reads MGHRA; CDR2 reads YSYEKL. The V end was cut by 1 base, the J end by 6 bases, with 9 bases between. The CDR3 extends over 14 amino acids.

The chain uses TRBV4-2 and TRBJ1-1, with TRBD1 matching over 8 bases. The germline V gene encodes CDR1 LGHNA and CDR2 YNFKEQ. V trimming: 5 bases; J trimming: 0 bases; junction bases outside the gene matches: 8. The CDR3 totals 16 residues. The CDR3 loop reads CASSLTRGLVNTEAFF. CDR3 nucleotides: TGTGCCAGCAGCTTGACCAGGGGGCTAGTGAACACTGAAGCTTTCTTT.

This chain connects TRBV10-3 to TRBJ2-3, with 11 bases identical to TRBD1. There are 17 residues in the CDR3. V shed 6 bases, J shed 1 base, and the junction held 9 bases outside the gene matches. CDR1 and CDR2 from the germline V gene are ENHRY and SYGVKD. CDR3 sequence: CAIRRTGGETRTDTQYF. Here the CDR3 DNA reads TGTGCCATCAGGAGGACAGGGGGCGAAACGCGCACAGATACGCAGTATTTT.

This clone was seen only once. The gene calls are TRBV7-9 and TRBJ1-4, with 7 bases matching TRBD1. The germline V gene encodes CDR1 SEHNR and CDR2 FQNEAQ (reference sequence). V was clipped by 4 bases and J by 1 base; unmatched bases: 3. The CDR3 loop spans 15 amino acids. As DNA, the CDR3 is TGTGCCAGCAGCTCCGCAGGGGGAACTAATGAAAAACTGTTTTTT. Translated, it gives CASSSAGGTNEKLFF.

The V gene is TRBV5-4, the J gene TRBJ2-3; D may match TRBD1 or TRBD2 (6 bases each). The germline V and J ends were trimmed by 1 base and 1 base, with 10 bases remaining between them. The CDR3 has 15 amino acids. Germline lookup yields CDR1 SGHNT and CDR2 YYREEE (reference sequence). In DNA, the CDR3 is TGTGCCAGCAGCTTGTTCGGGGGCGGCACAGATACGCAGTATTTT. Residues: CASSLFGGGTDTQYF.

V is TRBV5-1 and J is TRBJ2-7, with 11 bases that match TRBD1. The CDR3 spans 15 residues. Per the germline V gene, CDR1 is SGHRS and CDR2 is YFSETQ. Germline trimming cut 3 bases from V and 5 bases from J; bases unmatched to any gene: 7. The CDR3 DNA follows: TGCGCCAGCAGCTCACCCGGACAGGGGGCGGACGAGCAGTACTTC. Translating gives CASSSPGQGADEQYF.

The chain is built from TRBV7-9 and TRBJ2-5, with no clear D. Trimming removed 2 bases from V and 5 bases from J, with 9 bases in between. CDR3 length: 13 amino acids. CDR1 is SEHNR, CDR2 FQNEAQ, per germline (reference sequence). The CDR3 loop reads CASSLTPGETQYF. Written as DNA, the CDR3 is TGTGCCAGCAGCTTAACGCCCGGGGAGACCCAGTACTTC.

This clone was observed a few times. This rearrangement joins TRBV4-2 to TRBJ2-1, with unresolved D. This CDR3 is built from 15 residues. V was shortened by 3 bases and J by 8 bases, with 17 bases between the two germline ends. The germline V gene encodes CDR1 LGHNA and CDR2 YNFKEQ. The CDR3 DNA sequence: TGTGCCAGCAGCCACAGGACGGAGCCGGGCGATGAGCAGTTCTTC. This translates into CASSHRTEPGDEQFF.

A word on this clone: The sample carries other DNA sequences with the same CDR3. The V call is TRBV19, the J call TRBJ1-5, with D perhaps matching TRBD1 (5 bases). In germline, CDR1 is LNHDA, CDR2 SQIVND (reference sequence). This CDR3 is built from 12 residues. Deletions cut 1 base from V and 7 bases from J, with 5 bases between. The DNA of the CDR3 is TGTGCCAGTAGTATAGGGGGCCAGCCCCAGCATTTT. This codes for CASSIGGQPQHF.

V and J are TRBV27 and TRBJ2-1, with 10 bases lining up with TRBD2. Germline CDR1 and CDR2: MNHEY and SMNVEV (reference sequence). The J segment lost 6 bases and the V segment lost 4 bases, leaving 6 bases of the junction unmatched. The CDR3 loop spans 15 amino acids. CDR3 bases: TGTGCCAGCAGTTATAGCGGGGGGAGTATCAATGAGCAGTTCTTC. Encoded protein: CASSYSGGSINEQFF.

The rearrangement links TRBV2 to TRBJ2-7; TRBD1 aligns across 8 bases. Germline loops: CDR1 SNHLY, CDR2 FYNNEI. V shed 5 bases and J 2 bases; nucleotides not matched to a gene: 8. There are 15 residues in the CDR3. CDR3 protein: CASSKTPGGAYEQYF. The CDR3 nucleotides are TGTGCCAGCAGTAAAACCCCAGGGGGCGCCTACGAGCAGTACTTC.

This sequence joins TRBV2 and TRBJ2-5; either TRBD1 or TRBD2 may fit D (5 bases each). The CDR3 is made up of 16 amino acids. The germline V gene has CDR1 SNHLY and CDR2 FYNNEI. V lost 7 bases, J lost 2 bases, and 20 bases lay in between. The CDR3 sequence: CASTVGALFEQETQYF. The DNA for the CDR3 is TGTGCCAGCACTGTCGGGGCTCTCTTTGAGCAAGAGACCCAGTACTTC.

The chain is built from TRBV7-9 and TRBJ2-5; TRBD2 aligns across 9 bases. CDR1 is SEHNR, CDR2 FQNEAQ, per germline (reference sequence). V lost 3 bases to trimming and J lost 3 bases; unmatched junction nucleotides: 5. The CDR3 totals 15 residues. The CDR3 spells CASSFLAGLEETQYF. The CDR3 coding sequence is TGTGCCAGCAGCTTCCTAGCGGGGCTCGAAGAGACCCAGTACTTC.

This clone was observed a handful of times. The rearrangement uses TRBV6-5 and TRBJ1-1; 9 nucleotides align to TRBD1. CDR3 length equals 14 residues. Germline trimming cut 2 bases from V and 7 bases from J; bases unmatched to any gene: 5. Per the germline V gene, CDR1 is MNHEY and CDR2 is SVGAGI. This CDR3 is CASSYTGTGREAFF. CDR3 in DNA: TGTGCCAGCAGTTACACCGGGACAGGGCGTGAAGCTTTCTTT.

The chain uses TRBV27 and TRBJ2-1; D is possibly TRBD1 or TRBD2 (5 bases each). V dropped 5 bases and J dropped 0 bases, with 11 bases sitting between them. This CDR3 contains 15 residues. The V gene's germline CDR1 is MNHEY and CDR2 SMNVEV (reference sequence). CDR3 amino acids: CASSSRDGSYNEQFF. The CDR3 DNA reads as TGTGCCAGCAGTAGCCGGGACGGCTCCTACAATGAGCAGTTCTTC.

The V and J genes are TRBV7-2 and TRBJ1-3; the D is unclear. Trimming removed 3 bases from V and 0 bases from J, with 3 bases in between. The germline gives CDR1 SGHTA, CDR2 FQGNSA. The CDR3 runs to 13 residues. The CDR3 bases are TGTGCCAGCAGCTTTGTCTCTGGAAACACCATATATTTT. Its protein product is CASSFVSGNTIYF.

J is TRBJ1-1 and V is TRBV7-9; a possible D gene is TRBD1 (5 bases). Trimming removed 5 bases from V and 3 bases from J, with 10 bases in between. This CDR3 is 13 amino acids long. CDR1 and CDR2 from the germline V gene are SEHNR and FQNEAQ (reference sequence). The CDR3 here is CASSPAGDTEAFF. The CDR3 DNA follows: TGTGCCAGCAGCCCAGCGGGGGACACTGAAGCTTTCTTT.

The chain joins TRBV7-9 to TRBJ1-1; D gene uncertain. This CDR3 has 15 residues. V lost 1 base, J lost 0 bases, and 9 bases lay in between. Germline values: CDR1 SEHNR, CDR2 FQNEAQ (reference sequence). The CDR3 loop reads CASSLGGLMNTEAFF. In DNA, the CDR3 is TGTGCCAGCAGCTTAGGGGGTCTCATGAACACTGAAGCTTTCTTT.

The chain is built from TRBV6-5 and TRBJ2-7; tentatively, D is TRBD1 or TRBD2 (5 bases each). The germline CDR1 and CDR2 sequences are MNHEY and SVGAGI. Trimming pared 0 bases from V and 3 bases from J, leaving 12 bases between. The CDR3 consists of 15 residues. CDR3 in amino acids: CASSYSWGEGYEQYF. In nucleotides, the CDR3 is TGTGCCAGCAGTTACTCGTGGGGCGAGGGCTACGAGCAGTACTTC.

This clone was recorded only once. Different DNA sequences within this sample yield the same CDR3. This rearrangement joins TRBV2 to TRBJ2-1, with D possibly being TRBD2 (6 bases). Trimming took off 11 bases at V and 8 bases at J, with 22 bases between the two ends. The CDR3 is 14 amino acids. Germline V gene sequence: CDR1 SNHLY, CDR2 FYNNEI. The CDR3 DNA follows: TGTGCCCCGAAGGGAGGCGGGATAGGGGATGAGCAGTTCTTC. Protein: CAPKGGGIGDEQFF. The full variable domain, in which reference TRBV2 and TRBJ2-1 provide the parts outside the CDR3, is EPEVTQTPSHQVTQMGQEVILRCVPISNHLYFYWYRQILGQKVEFLVSFYNNEISEKSEIFDDQFSVERPDGSNFTLKIRSTKLEDSAMYFCAPKGGGIGDEQFFGPGTRLTVL.